This T cell receptor beta chain was recovered during a study of beta chain features in type 1 diabetes. Overall study findings and caveats: Resolution of whether HLA type affects TCRB rearrangement was not achieved here.

Trimming removed 5 bases from V and 3 bases from J, with 6 bases in between. Germline CDR1 and CDR2: SGHNT and YYREEE (reference sequence). The CDR3 extends over 11 amino acids. Each sorted population was over 95% pure. This clone was counted a few times. What it recognizes is unknown. Every isolated RNA sample was fully reverse transcribed, so sequencing captured expressed TCRB transcripts. Sequencing used immunoSEQ multiplex PCR; TCRdb keeps in-frame clones, though not all of them. The sample records 150,000 or so clones, under 60% being singletons. The receptor was derived from a man aged 18 to 30 in good health. The sequencing input was Tregs from blood. This chain links TRBV5-4 with TRBJ2-7; D possibly corresponds to TRBD2 (5 bases). The CDR3 DNA reads TGTGCCAGCAGTCGGGACTACGAGCAGTACTTC. The encoded protein is CASSRDYEQYF.